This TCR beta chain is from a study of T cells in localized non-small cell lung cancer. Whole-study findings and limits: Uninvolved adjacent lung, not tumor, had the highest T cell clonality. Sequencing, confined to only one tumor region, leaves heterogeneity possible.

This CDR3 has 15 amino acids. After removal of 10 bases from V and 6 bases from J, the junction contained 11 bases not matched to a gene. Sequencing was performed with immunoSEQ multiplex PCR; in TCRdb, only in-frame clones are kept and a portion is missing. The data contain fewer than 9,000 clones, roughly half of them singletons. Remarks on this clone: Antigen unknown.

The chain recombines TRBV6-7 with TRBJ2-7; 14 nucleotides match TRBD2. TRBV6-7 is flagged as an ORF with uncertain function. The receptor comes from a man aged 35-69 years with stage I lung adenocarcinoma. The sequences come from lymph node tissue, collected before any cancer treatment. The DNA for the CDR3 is TGTGCCACCAGGATAGGGACTAGCGGGAGTCTCGAGCAGTACTTC. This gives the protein CATRIGTSGSLEQYF.